This entry concerns a single T cell receptor (beta chain). V lost 5 bases and J 4 bases, leaving 12 bases between the germline ends. CDR1 DFQATT and CDR2 SNEGSKA come from the germline V gene (reference sequence). The CDR3 extends over 13 amino acids. TCRdb re-called the 5' RACE reads through MiXCR, storing one row per CDR3 protein. The profile shows over 350,000 distinct CDR3 sequences, approximately 24% of them singletons. The data are from a study of T-cell memory formation after mild COVID-19. The chain couples TRBV20-1 to TRBJ2-4, with D perhaps being TRBD1 or TRBD2 (5 bases each). The source of this sequence is an adult woman who had mild COVID-19 (a few samples of this study predate the infection). Cell type and time point are not known. The sample taken for sequencing was PBMCs or a T cell subset sorted from them (not recorded which). CDR3 sequence reads: CSAYGTVKNIQYF. CDR3 nucleotide sequence: TGCAGTGCTTACGGGACCGTAAAAAACATTCAGTACTTC.